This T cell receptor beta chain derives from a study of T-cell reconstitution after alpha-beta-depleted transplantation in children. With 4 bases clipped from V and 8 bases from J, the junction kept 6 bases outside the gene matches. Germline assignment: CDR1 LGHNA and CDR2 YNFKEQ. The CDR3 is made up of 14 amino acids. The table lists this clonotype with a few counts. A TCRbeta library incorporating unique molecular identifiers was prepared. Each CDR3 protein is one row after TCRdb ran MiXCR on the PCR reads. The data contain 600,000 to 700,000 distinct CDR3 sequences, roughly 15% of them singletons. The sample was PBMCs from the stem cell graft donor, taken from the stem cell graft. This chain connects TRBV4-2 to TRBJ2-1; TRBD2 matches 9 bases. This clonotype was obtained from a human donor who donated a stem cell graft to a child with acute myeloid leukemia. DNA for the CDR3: TGTGCCAGCAGCCGTAGCGGGGGCAGGGATGAGCAGTTCTTC. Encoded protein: CASSRSGGRDEQFF.